The clone carrying this TCR beta chain was detected a few times. CDR1 is MNHEY, CDR2 SVGAGI, per germline. Trimming took 5 bases from V and 1 from J; bases not matched to a gene: 6. This CDR3 comprises 15 residues. This specimen belongs to a study of blood T cell repertoires in COVID-19. Looking at the study overall: Material from acute and convalescent COVID-19 was sourced from the United States, Italy and Spain.

Clones were read by immunoSEQ multiplex PCR, and TCRdb kept only the in-frame ones, dropping some. The data hold roughly 200,000 clones, with less than 90% observed a single time. The study drew participants aged 18 to 89 years from under 30 US areas. Sequenced: PBMCs or T cells enriched from blood (not recorded which). The TCR was taken from a woman under 40 who had been exposed to COVID-19. This chain joins TRBV6-5 and TRBJ1-1; 8 bases are shared with TRBD1. Written as DNA, the CDR3 is TGTGCCAGCAGTCACGACAGGGGCGAGAACACTGAAGCTTTCTTT. Protein sequence: CASSHDRGENTEAFF.